This T cell receptor beta chain was retrieved from a study of shared clonotypes between healthy human individuals (dated by TCRdb to about 2020). At the level of the whole study: A few men and a couple of women, aged 18 to 49 years, made up the cohort. To estimate repertoire size and how much clonotype sharing occurs between individuals, the study deeply sequenced the blood TCR repertoires of several healthy adults. To increase sequencing depth and limit assay-specific biases, TCR repertoire library preparation and sequencing were carried out by different laboratories using diverse techniques. Each donor's leukapheresis produced roughly between about 0.8 and 8.9 billion PBMCs.

The donors were healthy, HIV-negative adults who had no recently reported acute infections or vaccinations. All donors were Caucasian adults living in Nashville, Tennessee, USA. In the unsorted samples, 90 million or so PBMCs were counted, and genomic DNA was extracted using the QIAamp DNA Blood Mini kit. After blood collection by leukapheresis, PBMCs were isolated using Ficoll-Histopaque density gradient centrifugation and then cryopreserved in the vapor phase of liquid nitrogen. Broader findings and caveats from the paper: Sampling was limited to blood, and TCR repertoires in tissue likely differ from TCR repertoires in blood. Based on pairwise subsampling, the degree of clonotype sharing among donors was expected to be affected by sequencing depth. The small number of donors limited the genetic and exposure-history diversity represented.

This clone was counted a single time. Its antigen has not been determined. The record has no base qualities; no much larger clone is one base away. TCR CDR3 regions were amplified from genomic DNA by multiplex PCR using the deep immunoSEQ assay. For each cell subset, the extracted genomic DNA was distributed evenly across all wells of several immunoSEQ 96-well plates, and each plate served as one replicate. For unsorted PBMC, approximately 0.3 ug genomic DNA, equal to roughly 33,000 T cell genomes, was loaded into each replicate PCR. Ten immunoSEQ deep assay plates were used to sequence the unsorted PBMC genomic DNA. Purified libraries were measured with a Qubit 3.0 fluorometer, size-checked on a Bioanalyzer 2100, and measured again with the KAPA Library Quantification kit. Each immunoSEQ 96-well plate was sequenced on its own single-read 150-cycle Illumina NextSeq 550 flow cell. The original pipeline was this. Because the immunoSEQ output held only junctional sequences and lacked quality scores, the filtering could not match the filtering applied to full-length reads. To assign V/J genes and CDR3, sequences were annotated against IMGT germline references using PyIR, a Python wrapper for IgBLAST v1.9. Reads with weak V/J assignments (E-value above 1e-6), missing CDR3, stop codons, out-of-frame junctions, or ambiguous translated residues were removed. V3J clonotypes were defined by identical inferred V gene, J gene, and CDR3 amino acid sequence. Percentage overlap between repertoires was calculated by dividing the number of shared unique clonotypes by the size of the smaller repertoire. Three approaches were used to assess repertoire richness: RTK rarefaction, the Chao1 estimator, and Recon v2.1 estimates of unobserved clonotypes. In TCRdb, the immuneACCESS table is reduced to in-frame sequences with V and J assigned. These tables do not hold every clone; where another copy was compared, an unresolved V gene accounts for under half, and the others remain unexplained. That table is the source of V, J and clone size, and D and trimming were worked out from the DNA. The sample table shows 400,000 to 600,000 clones, and around 75% are seen once. Approximately 13% of the sample is in the top ten clones.

V is trimmed back by 7 bases and J by 4 bases, and the junction contains 3 bases that no gene match accounts for. Counted from cysteine to phenylalanine, this CDR3 has 13 amino acids. The kept DNA is CDR3 alone, 39 bases in frame from the first base. Reading the germline V gene gives CDR1 SGHTA and CDR2 FQGNSA. This sequence uses TRBV7-2 and TRBJ2-7, and 11 junctional nucleotides match TRBD1. Sequenced sample: PBMCs. The source is a woman in her thirties or forties in good health. Some clones in this sample may be carry-over from other donors' samples. The nucleotides read TGTGCCAGCAACCGGGACAGGGGGTACGAGCAGTACTTC. Protein translation: CASNRDRGYEQYF.